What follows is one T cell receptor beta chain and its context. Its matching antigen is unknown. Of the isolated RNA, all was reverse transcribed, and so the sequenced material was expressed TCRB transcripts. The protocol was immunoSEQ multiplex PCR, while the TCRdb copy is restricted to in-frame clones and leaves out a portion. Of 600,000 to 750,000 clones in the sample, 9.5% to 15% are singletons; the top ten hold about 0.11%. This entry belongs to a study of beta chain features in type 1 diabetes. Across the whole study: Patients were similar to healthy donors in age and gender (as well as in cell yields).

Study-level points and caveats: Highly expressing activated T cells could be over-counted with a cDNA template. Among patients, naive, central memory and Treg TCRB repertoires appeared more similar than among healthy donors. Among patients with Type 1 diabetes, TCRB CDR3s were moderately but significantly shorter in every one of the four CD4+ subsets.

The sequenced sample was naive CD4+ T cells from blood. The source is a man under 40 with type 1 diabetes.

CDR3 sequence (DNA): TGTGCCAGCAGTTACTCTGGCGGGGGGGCTCGGGAGACCCAGTACTTC. Protein sequence: CASSYSGGGARETQYF. This chain joins TRBV6-5 and TRBJ2-5; 9 positions agree with TRBD2. The CDR3 contains 16 residues. Looked up from germline, CDR1 is MNHEY and CDR2 is SVGAGI. The V segment lost 0 bases and the J segment 5 bases; nucleotides outside the gene matches: 7.